A single sample is the source of the 4 T cell receptor beta chains below, sequenced in a study of cytomegalovirus exposure and HLA in healthy donors. The protocol was immunoSEQ multiplex PCR, while the TCRdb copy is restricted to in-frame clones and leaves out a portion. The sample includes about 160,000 clones, roughly 86% of them seen just once. The sample was PBMCs. These receptors all come from a woman younger than 30 in good health and CMV-seropositive.

The chain carries TRBV7-3 and TRBJ2-6; 9 bases match TRBD2. V lost 5 bases and J lost 2; bases outside the gene matches: 4. The CDR3 runs 16 residues. Germline V lookup: CDR1 SGHTA, CDR2 FQGTGA. The CDR3 reads CASSPSGGTGANVLTF. The CDR3 DNA reads TGTGCCAGCAGCCCCAGCGGGGGGACTGGGGCCAACGTCCTGACTTTC.

The chain couples TRBV19 to TRBJ2-7; 7 positions match TRBD1. The CDR3 runs to 14 residues. V was pared by 1 base and J by 1 base, with 1 base of the junction left unmatched. In germline, CDR1 is LNHDA, CDR2 SQIVND (reference sequence). CDR3 residues: CASSIAQGSYEQYF. The CDR3 DNA reads TGTGCCAGTAGTATAGCACAGGGGTCCTACGAGCAGTACTTC. The entire variable domain, with the rest obtained from reference TRBV19 and TRBJ2-7, is as follows: DGGITQSPKYLFRKEGQNVTLSCEQNLNHDAMYWYRQDPGQGLRLIYYSQIVNDFQKGDIAEGYSVSREKKESFPLTVTSAQKNPTAFYLCASSIAQGSYEQYFGPGTRLTVT.

This clone was observed a few times. The V and J genes are TRBV6-5 and TRBJ1-1, with TRBD1 identical over 9 bases. The germline CDR1 and CDR2 sequences are MNHEY and SVGAGI. The CDR3 consists of 14 residues. Germline trimming cut 4 bases from V and 4 bases from J; bases unmatched to any gene: 4. The CDR3: CASSWGQGGTEAFF. CDR3 nucleotide sequence: TGTGCCAGCAGTTGGGGACAGGGCGGCACTGAAGCTTTCTTT.

This chain's CDR3 is CASSRTSAPSSYNEQFF. CDR3 sequence (DNA): TGCGCCAGCTCCCGGACTAGCGCCCCGAGCTCCTACAATGAGCAGTTCTTC. This rearrangement joins TRBV10-2 to TRBJ2-1; 9 bases align to TRBD2. Germline V gene data show CDR1 as WSHSY and CDR2 as SAAADI. V shed 8 bases and J 0 bases; nucleotides not matched to a gene: 11. The CDR3 runs to 17 residues.